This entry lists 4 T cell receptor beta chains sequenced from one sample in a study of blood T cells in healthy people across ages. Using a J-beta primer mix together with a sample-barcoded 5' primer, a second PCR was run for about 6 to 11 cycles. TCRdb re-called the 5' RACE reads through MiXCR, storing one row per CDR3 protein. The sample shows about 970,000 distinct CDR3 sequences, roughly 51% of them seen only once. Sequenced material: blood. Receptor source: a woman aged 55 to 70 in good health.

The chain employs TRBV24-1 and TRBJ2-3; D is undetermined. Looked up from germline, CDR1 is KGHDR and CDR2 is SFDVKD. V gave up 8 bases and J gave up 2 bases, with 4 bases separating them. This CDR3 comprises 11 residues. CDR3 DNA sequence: TGTGCCACCACCGACACAGATACGCAGTATTTT. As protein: CATTDTDTQYF.

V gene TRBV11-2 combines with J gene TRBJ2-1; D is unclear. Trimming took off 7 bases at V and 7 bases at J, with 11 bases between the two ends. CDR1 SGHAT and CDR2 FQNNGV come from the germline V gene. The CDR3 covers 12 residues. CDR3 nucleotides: TGTGCCAGCAAACCCGTAGGTAATGAGCAGTTCTTC. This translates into CASKPVGNEQFF.

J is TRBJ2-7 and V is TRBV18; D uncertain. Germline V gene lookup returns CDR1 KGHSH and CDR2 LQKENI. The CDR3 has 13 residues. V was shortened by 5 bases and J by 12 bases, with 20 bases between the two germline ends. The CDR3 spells CASSGRFSYGRYF. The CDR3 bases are TGTGCCAGCTCAGGACGGTTCTCCTACGGGCGGTACTTC. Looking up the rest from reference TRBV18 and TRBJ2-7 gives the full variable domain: NAGVMQNPRHLVRRRGQEARLRCSPMKGHSHVYWYRQLPEEGLKFMVYLQKENIIDESGMPKERFSAEFPKEGPSILRIQQVVRGDSAAYFCASSGRFSYGRYFGPGTRLTVT.

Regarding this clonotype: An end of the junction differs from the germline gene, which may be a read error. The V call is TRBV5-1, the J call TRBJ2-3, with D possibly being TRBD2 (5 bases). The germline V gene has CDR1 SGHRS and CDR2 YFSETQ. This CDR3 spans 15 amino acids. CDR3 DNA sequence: TGCGCCTGCAGCTTGGGAGTGGTTCGCACAGATACGCAGTATTTT. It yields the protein CACSLGVVRTDTQYF.